Below, 26 T cell receptor beta chains from the same sample are listed, as sequenced in a study of control samples from healthy donors and cancer patients. Measured with immunoSEQ multiplex PCR; TCRdb has only the in-frame clones, and not every one. The table lists about 210,000 clones. The sample was blood. These receptor sequences come from a woman younger than 45 in good health.

The chain links TRBV9 to TRBJ1-2; no definite D call. The CDR3 consists of 16 residues. Germline lookup yields CDR1 SGDLS and CDR2 YYNGEE. V was clipped by 3 bases and J by 11 bases, with 26 bases between them. The DNA of the CDR3 is TGTGCCAGCAGCGCACGACAACAGAGGCGTCGACCAAAGTACACCTTC. Translation gives CASSARQQRRRPKYTF.

V usage is TRBV10-3 and J usage is TRBJ1-5, with TRBD1 matching over 8 bases. This CDR3 comprises 14 residues. V shed 3 bases and J 5 bases; nucleotides not matched to a gene: 3. Germline V gene sequence: CDR1 ENHRY, CDR2 SYGVKD. The CDR3 protein is CAISDGQGHQPQHF. As DNA, the CDR3 is TGTGCCATCAGTGACGGACAGGGACATCAGCCCCAGCATTTT.

The chain links TRBV23-1 to TRBJ2-7; D possibly matches TRBD1 or TRBD2 (6 bases each). TRBV23-1 is an open reading frame whose function is uncertain. This CDR3 region has 21 residues. V was cut by 0 bases and J by 3 bases, with 30 bases left in between. The CDR3 loop is CASSQSSGNGGHKFRYYEQYF. In nucleotides, the CDR3 is TGCGCCAGCAGTCAATCAAGTGGGAATGGGGGGCACAAATTTAGGTACTACGAGCAGTACTTC.

This rearrangement joins TRBV4-1 to TRBJ2-2; D may be TRBD1 (6 bases). Germline lookup yields CDR1 MGHRA and CDR2 YSYEKL. The CDR3 is 15 amino acids. V was clipped by 6 bases and J by 0 bases, with 11 bases between them. The CDR3 is CASRRTESNTGELFF. CDR3 in DNA: TGCGCCAGCAGGAGGACAGAGTCGAACACCGGGGAGCTGTTTTTT.

This chain connects TRBV18 to TRBJ2-5, with TRBD2 identical over 9 bases. Trimming took 1 base from V and 2 from J; bases not matched to a gene: 5. This CDR3 is 16 amino acids long. Germline-derived CDR1 and CDR2 are KGHSH and LQKENI. In DNA, the CDR3 is TGTGCCAGCTCACCACGCACCAGCGGGGGGCAAGAGACCCAGTACTTC. Translated, it gives CASSPRTSGGQETQYF.

The V gene is TRBV19, the J gene TRBJ1-1; no clear D gene. Germline V CDR1 and CDR2: LNHDA, SQIVND (reference sequence). V was shortened by 5 bases and J by 2 bases, with 6 bases between the two germline ends. The CDR3 sequence is 12 residues long. CDR3 sequence reads: CASSGQNTEAFF. CDR3 DNA sequence: TGTGCCAGTAGTGGTCAAAACACTGAAGCTTTCTTT.

The V call is TRBV27, the J call TRBJ1-1; the D gene is possibly TRBD1 (6 bases). This CDR3 is 13 amino acids long. The V and J ends lost 8 bases and 2 bases respectively, with 12 bases between them. Germline V CDR1 and CDR2: MNHEY, SMNVEV (reference sequence). CDR3 region: CASFQGINTEAFF. DNA for the CDR3: TGTGCCAGCTTCCAGGGGATTAACACTGAAGCTTTCTTT.

The V call is TRBV7-9, the J call TRBJ1-1; D perhaps matches TRBD1 (5 bases). The CDR3 runs to 14 residues. Germline V gene data show CDR1 as SEHNR and CDR2 as FQNEAQ (reference sequence). The ends were cut back, 0 bases at V and 4 bases at J, with 9 bases in the middle. In DNA, the CDR3 is TGTGCCAGCAGCTTAGCGGGGGGAGGCACTGAAGCTTTCTTT. Its protein is CASSLAGGGTEAFF.

The chain uses TRBV19 and TRBJ2-1, with D possibly matching TRBD2 (5 bases). Trimming took 1 base from V and 5 from J, leaving 21 bases between them. CDR1 and CDR2 from the germline V gene are LNHDA and SQIVND (reference sequence). CDR3 length: 18 amino acids. The CDR3, as DNA: TGTGCCAGTAGTATAGTCGACCGGCGGGTTATGGGGAACAATGAGCAGTTCTTC. It codes for CASSIVDRRVMGNNEQFF. The whole variable domain, remainder taken from reference TRBV19 and TRBJ2-1, is DGGITQSPKYLFRKEGQNVTLSCEQNLNHDAMYWYRQDPGQGLRLIYYSQIVNDFQKGDIAEGYSVSREKKESFPLTVTSAQKNPTAFYLCASSIVDRRVMGNNEQFFGPGTRLTVL.

A word on this clone: Mismatch with germline at one junction end may stem from a read error. The chain combines TRBV6-5 with TRBJ2-5; D tentatively fits TRBD1 or TRBD2 (5 bases each). The CDR3 has 12 residues. CDR1 is MNHEY, CDR2 SVGAGI, per germline. CDR3 loop: CANRGLQGTQYF. DNA of the CDR3: TGTGCTAACCGGGGCTTACAAGGGACCCAGTACTTC.

The gene calls are TRBV9 and TRBJ1-1; D gene ambiguous. Germline loops: CDR1 SGDLS, CDR2 YYNGEE. The CDR3 consists of 14 residues. V was pared by 1 base and J by 4 bases, with 11 bases between. CDR3 DNA sequence: TGTGCCAGCAGCGTATTAGGTGATGTCACTGAAGCTTTCTTT. It is translated as CASSVLGDVTEAFF.

V is TRBV9 and J is TRBJ2-2; 12 bases are shared with TRBD2. Per the germline V gene, CDR1 is SGDLS and CDR2 is YYNGEE. The CDR3 covers 18 residues. V trimming: 0 bases; J trimming: 4 bases; junction bases outside the gene matches: 7. CDR3 DNA: TGTGCCAGCAGCGTAGGTCTAGCGGGGGGGCTGGTCACCGGGGAGCTGTTTTTT. As protein: CASSVGLAGGLVTGELFF.

V gene TRBV18 combines with J gene TRBJ1-1; 7 bases fit TRBD1. The ends lost 5 bases at V and 7 bases at J; junction bases unmatched: 10. This CDR3 contains 14 residues. Germline CDR1 reads KGHSH; CDR2 reads LQKENI. The CDR3 here is CASSEFRQGGEAFF. Here the CDR3 DNA reads TGTGCCAGCTCAGAATTTAGACAGGGCGGTGAAGCTTTCTTT.

The chain recombines TRBV29-1 with TRBJ1-1; D remains ambiguous. CDR3 size: 13 residues. The germline gives CDR1 SQVTM, CDR2 ANQGSEA. V shed 6 bases and J shed 1 base, with 12 bases lying between them. CDR3 sequence: CSVKGRANTEAFF. DNA of the CDR3: TGCAGCGTAAAAGGGAGGGCGAACACTGAAGCTTTCTTT.

The chain is built from TRBV6-5 and TRBJ1-1; tentatively, D is TRBD1 (6 bases). This CDR3 is built from 13 residues. Trimming removed 11 bases at V and 4 bases at J, with 17 bases between. Germline V gene sequence: CDR1 MNHEY, CDR2 SVGAGI. In nucleotides, the CDR3 is TGTGCCGGACAGTTGCAGGGCGGCACTGAAGCTTTCTTT. Translation: CAGQLQGGTEAFF.

The rearrangement uses TRBV3-1 (or the pseudogene TRBV3-2) and TRBJ1-2; D is possibly TRBD1 (6 bases). Germline CDR1 is LGHDT and CDR2 is YNNKEL (reference sequence). The length of the CDR3 is 14 residues. Deletions cut 7 bases from V and 8 bases from J, with 20 bases between. The CDR3 region is CASTSRDRGGGYTF. The CDR3 nucleotides read TGTGCCAGCACCTCGAGAGACCGGGGGGGCGGCTACACCTTC.

The chain has TRBV2 and TRBJ2-7, with 8 bases lining up with TRBD1. CDR3 length: 15 amino acids. CDR1 and CDR2 (germline): SNHLY, FYNNEI. The V and J ends lost 6 bases and 2 bases, in that order; junction bases with no gene match: 9. The CDR3 DNA reads TGTGCCAGCAGCACCGGGACAGGCCTTCCCTACGAGCAGTACTTC. This codes for CASSTGTGLPYEQYF.

The V gene is TRBV9, the J gene TRBJ2-3; 7 nucleotides agree with TRBD2. V was clipped by 2 bases and J by 6 bases; unmatched bases: 3. Germline values: CDR1 SGDLS, CDR2 YYNGEE. The CDR3 runs 13 residues. The CDR3 sequence is CASSVRGTDTQYF. CDR3 bases: TGTGCCAGCAGCGTGCGGGGGACGGATACGCAGTATTTT.

The chain uses TRBV5-1 and TRBJ1-2, with D possibly being TRBD1 (6 bases). V gave up 1 base and J gave up 11 bases, with 12 bases separating them. The CDR3 runs 12 residues. Per the germline V gene, CDR1 is SGHRS and CDR2 is YFSETQ. The CDR3 coding sequence is TGCGCCAGCAGCTTGAAGACAGGCGGGTACACCTTC. Protein sequence: CASSLKTGGYTF.

The V and J genes are TRBV12-3 or TRBV12-4 and TRBJ1-2; 7 bases match TRBD1. The CDR3 length is 13 residues. The ends lost 5 bases at V and 7 bases at J; junction bases unmatched: 7. CDR3 amino acids: CASSPGTAGGYTF. The CDR3 coding sequence is TGTGCCAGCAGTCCAGGGACAGCTGGTGGCTACACCTTC.

V and J are TRBV12-3 or TRBV12-4 and TRBJ1-1, with D uncertain. This CDR3 region has 13 residues. V lost 8 bases and J lost 7, with 17 bases in between. As DNA, the CDR3 is TGTGCCAGCCAGAGGCGGGGTATCGGTGAAGCTTTCTTT. This gives the protein CASQRRGIGEAFF.

This rearrangement joins TRBV6-5 to TRBJ1-6; D gene uncertain. This CDR3 spans 13 amino acids. V was shortened by 0 bases and J by 10 bases, with 7 bases between the two germline ends. Germline V gives CDR1 MNHEY, CDR2 SVGAGI. CDR3 region: CASSYSGESPLHF. CDR3 bases: TGTGCCAGCAGTTACTCCGGGGAGTCACCCCTCCACTTT.

The V gene is TRBV5-1, the J gene TRBJ2-7, with TRBD2 matching 10 bases. V was pared by 7 bases and J by 6 bases, with 7 bases of the junction left unmatched. Germline V gene data show CDR1 as SGHRS and CDR2 as YFSETQ. CDR3 length: 13 residues. The CDR3 loop reads CASGGLAGAEQYF. Written as DNA, the CDR3 is TGCGCCAGCGGAGGGCTAGCGGGGGCCGAGCAGTACTTC.

V usage is TRBV4-3 and J usage is TRBJ2-6; TRBD1 aligns across 7 bases. The germline V gene encodes CDR1 LGHNA and CDR2 YSLEER. Trimming at V came to 4 bases and at J to 3 bases, leaving 3 bases not matched to a gene. The CDR3 length is 15 residues. The CDR3 DNA sequence: TGCGCCAGCAGCCGAAGGGGGCTTGGGGCCAACGTCCTGACTTTC. It specifies CASSRRGLGANVLTF.

J is TRBJ2-1 and V is TRBV6-1, with unresolved D. Per the germline V gene, CDR1 is MNHNS and CDR2 is SASEGT. V was cut by 0 bases and J by 3 bases, with 9 bases left in between. The CDR3 totals 15 residues. The CDR3 reads CASSEALGRYNEQFF. The CDR3 nucleotides read TGTGCCAGCAGTGAAGCATTAGGACGCTACAATGAGCAGTTCTTC.

The gene calls are TRBV6-2 or TRBV6-3 and TRBJ1-6, with a weak D call TRBD1 (5 bases). Trimming shortened V by 5 bases and J by 11 bases, and 19 bases separated the two germline ends. The CDR3 is made up of 15 amino acids. Germline CDR1 is MNHEY and CDR2 is SVGEGT. The CDR3 region has the DNA TGTGCCAGCAGTGTCCCCCGGGACGGACCGGCACCCCTCCACTTT. Amino acid sequence: CASSVPRDGPAPLHF.